Sequencing of this TCR beta chain was carried out in a study of tumor and adjacent non-tumor tissue in lung cancer. Three rounds of nested PCR, following a modified ARM-PCR protocol, produced the TCRbeta library. In TCRdb, the multiplex PCR reads were re-called with MiXCR into one record per CDR3 protein. The sample carries some 200,000 distinct CDR3 sequences, approximately 74% recorded once. Points on this clonotype: Its antigen is unidentified. A much larger clone lies one base from this, so it may be a read error. The CDR3 does not close with the conserved phenylalanine or tryptophan, likely indicating a read error.

Study-wide results and caveats: Tumor tissue had significantly higher TCR diversity than normal lung.

The template was RNA from unsorted bulk tissue. This CDR3 region has 16 residues. Germline V CDR1 and CDR2: LGHNA, YNFKEQ. The V end lost 0 bases, the J end lost 1 base, and 13 bases lay between the germline ends. The clonotype comes from a man in his 60s with non-small cell lung cancer. Sequenced sample: lung tumor tissue. The chain uses TRBV4-2 and TRBJ2-7; tentatively, D is TRBD1 or TRBD2 (6 bases each). The CDR3, as DNA: TGTGCCAGCAGCCAAGAATTTCCGGGGGCTTCCTACGAGCAGTACCTC. Translating gives CASSQEFPGASYEQYL.